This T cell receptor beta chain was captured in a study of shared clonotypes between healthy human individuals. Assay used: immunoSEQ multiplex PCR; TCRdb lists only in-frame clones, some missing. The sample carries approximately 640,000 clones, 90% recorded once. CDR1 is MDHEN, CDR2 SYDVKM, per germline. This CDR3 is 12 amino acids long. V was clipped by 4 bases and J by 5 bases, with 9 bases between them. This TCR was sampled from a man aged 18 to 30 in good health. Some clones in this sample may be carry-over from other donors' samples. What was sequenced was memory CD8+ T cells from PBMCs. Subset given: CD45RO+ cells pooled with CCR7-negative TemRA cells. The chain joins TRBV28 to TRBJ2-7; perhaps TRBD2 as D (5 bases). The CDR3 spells CASSSDGDEQYF. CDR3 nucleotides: TGTGCCAGCAGTTCCGACGGGGACGAGCAGTACTTC. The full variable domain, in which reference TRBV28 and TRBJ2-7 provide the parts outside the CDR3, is DVKVTQSSRYLVKRTGEKVFLECVQDMDHENMFWYRQDPGLGLRLIYFSYDVKMKEKGDIPEGYSVSREKKERFSLILESASTNQTSMYLCASSSDGDEQYFGPGTRLTVT.